The rows below give T cell receptor beta chains drawn from one sample of a study of CD8 T cells in Susac syndrome. Via MiXCR, TCRdb re-called the immunoSEQ multiplex PCR reads, giving one row per CDR3 protein. The profile shows about 160,000 distinct CDR3 sequences, 90% to 96% of them singletons. The material sequenced was CD4+ T cells from PBMCs. The receptors shown here come from a human donor with Susac syndrome. Both conserved end residues are part of each CDR3. Fields, in order: CDR3 length, V gene, J gene, clone size, D gene, CDR3 protein, CDR3 DNA. The D gene is left open where the match is weak. Size is omitted from some rows. Given values are once, few, many or a class for expanded clones.

length: 14; V: TRBV4-1; J: TRBJ1-1; size: NA; D: NA; CDR3: CASSQDPGPTEAFF; DNA: TGCGCCAGCAGCCAAGATCCAGGGCCCACTGAAGCTTTCTTT
length: 13; V: TRBV6-2/TRBV6-3; J: TRBJ2-1; size: NA; D: NA; CDR3: CASSQHRDGVQFF; DNA: TGTGCCAGCAGTCAACACAGGGACGGGGTGCAGTTCTTC
length: 15; V: TRBV24-1; J: TRBJ2-6; size: NA; D: TRBD1; CDR3: CATGQGEAGANVLTF; DNA: TGTGCCACTGGACAGGGGGAGGCTGGGGCCAACGTCCTGACTTTC
length: 14; V: TRBV5-4; J: TRBJ2-4; size: NA; D: NA; CDR3: CASSLAGAKNIQYF; DNA: TGTGCCAGCAGCTTGGCGGGGGCCAAAAACATTCAGTACTTC
length: 16; V: TRBV20-1; J: TRBJ2-3; size: NA; D: NA; CDR3: CSAQLVADADTDTQYF; DNA: TGCAGTGCCCAACTCGTAGCGGACGCAGACACAGATACGCAGTATTTT
length: 16; V: TRBV20-1; J: TRBJ2-6; size: NA; D: TRBD2; CDR3: CSALRGGHSGANVLTF; DNA: TGCAGTGCTCTCCGGGGGGGCCACTCTGGGGCCAACGTCCTGACTTTC
length: 11; V: TRBV30; J: TRBJ2-7; size: few; D: NA; CDR3: CAWSVRYEQYF; DNA: TGTGCCTGGAGTGTACGGTACGAGCAGTACTTC
length: 16; V: TRBV9; J: TRBJ2-6; size: NA; D: NA; CDR3: CASSDRALSGANVLTF; DNA: TGTGCCAGCAGCGACCGAGCCCTCTCTGGGGCCAACGTCCTGACTTTC
length: 14; V: TRBV9; J: TRBJ2-5; size: NA; D: NA; CDR3: CASSAPLGPETQYF; DNA: TGTGCCAGCAGCGCGCCGTTAGGGCCAGAGACCCAGTACTTC
length: 15; V: TRBV9; J: TRBJ2-1; size: NA; D: TRBD1; CDR3: CASSVVGQGKGEQFF; DNA: TGTGCCAGCAGCGTAGTGGGACAGGGGAAGGGTGAGCAGTTCTTC
length: 15; V: TRBV6-5; J: TRBJ2-2; size: NA; D: NA; CDR3: CASSYLQGGAGELFF; DNA: TGTGCCAGCAGTTACCTCCAGGGAGGTGCCGGGGAGCTGTTTTTT
length: 15; V: TRBV7-2; J: TRBJ1-2; size: NA; D: NA; CDR3: CASSLAPRFDYGYTF; DNA: TGTGCCAGCAGCTTAGCTCCAAGGTTCGACTATGGCTACACCTTC
length: 13; V: TRBV12-3/TRBV12-4; J: TRBJ1-4; size: NA; D: NA; CDR3: CASSFRGGEKLFF; DNA: TGTGCCAGCAGTTTCAGGGGCGGTGAAAAACTGTTTTTT
length: 15; V: TRBV3-1; J: TRBJ2-3; size: NA; D: NA; CDR3: CASSFHGQGTDTQYF; DNA: TGTGCCAGCAGCTTTCATGGCCAGGGCACAGATACGCAGTATTTT
length: 15; V: TRBV6-5; J: TRBJ2-5; size: NA; D: TRBD2; CDR3: CASRGLAGDGETQYF; DNA: TGTGCCAGCAGGGGACTAGCGGGAGATGGGGAGACCCAGTACTTC
length: 15; V: TRBV12-3/TRBV12-4; J: TRBJ2-1; size: NA; D: TRBD1; CDR3: CASSPRQGSYNEQFF; DNA: TGTGCCAGCAGTCCCCGACAGGGAAGCTACAATGAGCAGTTCTTC
length: 16; V: TRBV30; J: TRBJ2-1; size: NA; D: NA; CDR3: CAFNLGRGTSYNEQFF; DNA: TGTGCCTTCAATCTTGGCCGGGGGACTTCCTACAATGAGCAGTTCTTC
length: 15; V: TRBV11-1; J: TRBJ2-7; size: NA; D: TRBD2; CDR3: CASSAPTSGRYEQYF; DNA: TGTGCCAGCAGCGCCCCGACTAGCGGGAGGTACGAGCAGTACTTC
length: 14; V: TRBV30; J: TRBJ2-7; size: NA; D: NA; CDR3: CAWTTAGPTYEQYF; DNA: TGTGCCTGGACGACTGCGGGACCAACCTACGAGCAGTACTTC
length: 16; V: TRBV5-1; J: TRBJ2-5; size: NA; D: NA; CDR3: CASSLGGTPRGETQYF; DNA: TGCGCCAGCAGCTTGGGTGGGACTCCCAGGGGGGAGACCCAGTACTTC
length: 16; V: TRBV5-6; J: TRBJ2-5; size: NA; D: NA; CDR3: CASSRKGREFRETQYF; DNA: TGTGCCAGCAGCCGCAAAGGCAGGGAATTTCGAGAGACCCAGTACTTC
length: 14; V: TRBV12-3/TRBV12-4; J: TRBJ2-7; size: NA; D: NA; CDR3: CASKLQAHTYEQYF; DNA: TGTGCCAGCAAATTACAGGCCCACACCTACGAGCAGTACTTC
length: 14; V: TRBV28; J: TRBJ2-4; size: NA; D: NA; CDR3: CASGEDRSKNIQYF; DNA: TGTGCCAGCGGCGAGGACAGAAGCAAAAACATTCAGTACTTC
length: 16; V: TRBV27; J: TRBJ1-5; size: NA; D: TRBD1; CDR3: CASSLQAGDRVQPQHF; DNA: TGTGCCAGCAGTCTACAAGCGGGGGACAGGGTTCAGCCCCAGCATTTT
length: 15; V: TRBV11-2; J: TRBJ1-1; size: NA; D: NA; CDR3: CASSLAGLMNTEAFF; DNA: TGTGCCAGCAGCTTAGCGGGACTTATGAACACTGAAGCTTTCTTT
length: 12; V: TRBV5-6; J: TRBJ2-1; size: NA; D: NA; CDR3: CASSKGYNEQFF; DNA: TGTGCCAGCAGCAAAGGATACAATGAGCAGTTCTTC
length: 16; V: TRBV4-1; J: TRBJ2-3; size: NA; D: TRBD2; CDR3: CASSDERGGSTDTQYF; DNA: TGCGCCAGCAGCGACGAACGGGGAGGGTCCACAGATACGCAGTATTTT
length: 18; V: TRBV18; J: TRBJ2-4; size: NA; D: NA; CDR3: CASSPPVAYGTGKNIQYF; DNA: TGTGCCAGCTCACCACCGGTCGCTTATGGGACGGGCAAAAACATTCAGTACTTC
length: 16; V: TRBV5-1; J: TRBJ1-1; size: NA; D: NA; CDR3: CASSPGPGLRNTEAFF; DNA: TGCGCCAGCAGCCCCGGTCCGGGACTGCGGAACACTGAAGCTTTCTTT
length: 17; V: TRBV29-1; J: TRBJ2-1; size: NA; D: TRBD2; CDR3: CSVEGSPRQREWNEQFF; DNA: TGCAGCGTTGAAGGTTCACCTAGGCAGCGGGAGTGGAATGAGCAGTTCTTC
length: 12; V: TRBV12-3/TRBV12-4; J: TRBJ1-2; size: NA; D: NA; CDR3: CASRRTDRGYTF; DNA: TGTGCCAGCAGGCGGACAGACCGCGGCTACACCTTC
length: 15; V: TRBV9; J: TRBJ2-5; size: NA; D: NA; CDR3: CASSPRQGWQETQYF; DNA: TGTGCCAGCAGCCCTAGGCAGGGTTGGCAAGAGACCCAGTACTTC
length: 13; V: TRBV20-1; J: TRBJ1-6; size: once; D: NA; CDR3: CSATGYYNSPLHF; DNA: TGCAGTGCAACGGGATACTATAATTCACCCCTCCACTTT
length: 15; V: TRBV10-3; J: TRBJ2-4; size: once; D: NA; CDR3: CATRGTVIAKNIQYF; DNA: TGTGCCACCCGGGGGACAGTTATAGCCAAAAACATTCAGTACTTC
length: 13; V: TRBV27; J: TRBJ1-5; size: NA; D: NA; CDR3: CASAPQGSQPQHF; DNA: TGTGCCAGCGCACCACAGGGTAGTCAGCCCCAGCATTTT
length: 15; V: TRBV29-1; J: TRBJ2-3; size: NA; D: TRBD1; CDR3: CSFGAGTANTDTQYF; DNA: TGCAGCTTTGGCGCCGGGACAGCTAACACAGATACGCAGTATTTT